The present T cell receptor (beta chain) was sequenced within a study of identical twins. Remarks on this clonotype: Its cognate antigen is unknown.

cDNA carried unique molecular identifiers, and a universal primer site was added by template switching. TCRdb re-derived calls from the 5' RACE reads in MiXCR, one entry per CDR3 protein. This sample has approximately 470,000 distinct CDR3 sequences, with 14% found just once. Overall study results and limits: Invariant populations such as MAIT and iNKT cells could partly muddle zero-insertion analyses.

The CDR3 extends over 17 amino acids. The V gene end was trimmed by 4 bases and the J gene end by 2 bases; junction bases not matched to a gene: 9. These data also featured in a second study, about yellow fever vaccine responses in identical twins.

Material for sequencing was CD4+ T cells sorted from blood. The origin of this receptor is a woman aged 18-29 years in good health. The rearrangement links TRBV12-3 or TRBV12-4 to TRBJ2-3, with 10 nucleotides matching TRBD2. CDR3 DNA: TGTGCCAGCAGTTCACCAGCGGGAGGGGGATTCACAGATACGCAGTATTTT. It yields the protein CASSSPAGGGFTDTQYF.